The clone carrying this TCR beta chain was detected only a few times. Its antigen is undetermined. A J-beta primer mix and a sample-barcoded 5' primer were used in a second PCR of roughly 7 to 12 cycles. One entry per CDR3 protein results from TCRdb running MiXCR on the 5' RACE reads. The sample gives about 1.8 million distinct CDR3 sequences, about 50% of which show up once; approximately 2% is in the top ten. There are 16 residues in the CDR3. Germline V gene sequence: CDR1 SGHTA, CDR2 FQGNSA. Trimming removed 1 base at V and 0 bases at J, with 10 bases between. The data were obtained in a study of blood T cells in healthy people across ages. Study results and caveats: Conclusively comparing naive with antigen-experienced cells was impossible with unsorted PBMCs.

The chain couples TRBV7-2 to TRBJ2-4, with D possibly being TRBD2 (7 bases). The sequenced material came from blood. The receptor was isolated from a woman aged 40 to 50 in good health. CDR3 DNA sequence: TGTGCCAGCAGCTTAGGGGGGGGGCAAGCCAAAAACATTCAGTACTTC. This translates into CASSLGGGQAKNIQYF.